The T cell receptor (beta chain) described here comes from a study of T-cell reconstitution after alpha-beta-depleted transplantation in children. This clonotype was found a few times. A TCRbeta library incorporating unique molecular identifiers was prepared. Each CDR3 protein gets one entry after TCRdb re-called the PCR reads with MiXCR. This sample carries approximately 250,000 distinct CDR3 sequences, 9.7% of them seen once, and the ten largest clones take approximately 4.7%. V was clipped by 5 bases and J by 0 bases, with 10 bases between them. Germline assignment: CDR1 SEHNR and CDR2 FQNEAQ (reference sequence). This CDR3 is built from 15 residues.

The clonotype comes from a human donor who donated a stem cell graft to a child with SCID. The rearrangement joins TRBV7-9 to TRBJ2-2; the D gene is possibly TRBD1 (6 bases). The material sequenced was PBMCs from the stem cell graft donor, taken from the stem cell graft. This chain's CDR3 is CASSERGTNTGELFF. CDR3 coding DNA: TGTGCCAGCAGCGAAAGGGGGACGAACACCGGGGAGCTGTTTTTT.